This T cell receptor (beta chain) was observed in a study of T cell responses to AZD1222 COVID-19 vaccine (dated by TCRdb to the early 2020s). Concerning the study at large: AZD1222 recipients given second doses at about 4 weeks or at about 12 weeks were pooled, since spike-specific TCR depth and breadth were not found to differ between the two schedules. TCR sequencing was performed for about 240 trial participants, of whom 207 were given two doses of AZD1222 and approximately 26 were given two doses of MenACWY control vaccine. Trial participants were enrolled into age subgroups of 18-55, 56-69 and 70-plus years, which contained roughly 140, 27 and 60 TCR-sequenced participants, respectively. On the study overall, not on this receptor specifically: Conclusions about previously exposed vaccinees were limited because only six AZD1222 recipients were SARS-CoV-2 seropositive at baseline. Vaccine-associated CD4 TCRs spanned the whole spike protein, with dominant responses in regions 160-218 and 743-854. Epitopes outside the regions mutated in the B.1.351 and B.1.1.7 variants were reportedly recognized by nearly half of the unique spike-specific TCRs. A significant rise in spike-specific TCR breadth and depth was observed after two AZD1222 doses relative to day 0 and relative to MenACWY recipients. In the small 56-69-year group, the increase in depth fell short of significance, most likely because of low power. No day 14 peak-response samples were available, so repertoires were characterized only after the peak T cell response. Most participants were white British and females outnumbered males, and the authors suggested that clonal diversity may have been underestimated.

The CDR3 regions of human TCRbeta chains were subjected to immunosequencing. As for how the authors treated the data: Repertoire TCRs were checked for matches against a reference library of SARS-CoV-2-specific TCRs that had been generated using the MIRA antigen-specificity platform. Breadth was defined as the fraction of unique TCRs that were SARS-CoV-2-associated. Depth was defined as the fraction of total T cells that were SARS-CoV-2-associated. Using the MIRA data, every spike-specific TCR was mapped to the spike region that the TCR reacted to and assigned to either a CD4 or a CD8 class. Log10-transformed breadth and depth values were compared by one-way ANOVA with Sidak's multiple comparisons tests. TCRdb obtained this table from immuneACCESS and retained in-frame rearrangements with V and J assigned. These tables miss some clones; where compared with another copy, unresolved V genes account for less than half of the shortfall, and the remainder is unexplained. V and J calls and clone size are given by that table; D and trimming were obtained from the DNA. The sample data list 130,000 to 150,000 clones, and roughly 89% of these were observed just once. About 5.5% of the sample lies in the top ten.

This clone has just one count. This receptor's antigen is unknown. No per-base quality is available; no much larger clone lies one base away. In light of the paper, this sample's time point label describes: baseline before first vaccination. Vaccinee samples came from UK trials COV001 and COV002, including a single-blind randomized controlled phase 2/3 trial of AZD1222 (ChAdOx1 nCoV-19) in healthy adults. For TCRbeta chain sequencing, PBMC samples from trial participants were taken at day 0 and at day 28 after the second dose. The material sequenced was peripheral blood, taken on day 0 of AZD1222 vaccination. This TCR was sampled from an adult in good health.

The sequenced DNA: TGTGCCAGCTCACCAATAGGGACAGGGTCATTCTTGGGCACAGATACGCAGTATTTT. Protein translation: CASSPIGTGSFLGTDTQYF. This receptor chain uses TRBV18 and TRBJ2-3; the central 9 bases match TRBD1. Trimming accounts for 2 bases at V and 1 base at J, while the number of junction bases matched to no gene is 13. Inclusive of the bounding cysteine and phenylalanine, the CDR3 is 19 residues long. The only DNA kept is the CDR3, 57 bases in frame from the first base. Based on the germline V gene, the CDR1 and CDR2 sequences are KGHSH and LQKENI.